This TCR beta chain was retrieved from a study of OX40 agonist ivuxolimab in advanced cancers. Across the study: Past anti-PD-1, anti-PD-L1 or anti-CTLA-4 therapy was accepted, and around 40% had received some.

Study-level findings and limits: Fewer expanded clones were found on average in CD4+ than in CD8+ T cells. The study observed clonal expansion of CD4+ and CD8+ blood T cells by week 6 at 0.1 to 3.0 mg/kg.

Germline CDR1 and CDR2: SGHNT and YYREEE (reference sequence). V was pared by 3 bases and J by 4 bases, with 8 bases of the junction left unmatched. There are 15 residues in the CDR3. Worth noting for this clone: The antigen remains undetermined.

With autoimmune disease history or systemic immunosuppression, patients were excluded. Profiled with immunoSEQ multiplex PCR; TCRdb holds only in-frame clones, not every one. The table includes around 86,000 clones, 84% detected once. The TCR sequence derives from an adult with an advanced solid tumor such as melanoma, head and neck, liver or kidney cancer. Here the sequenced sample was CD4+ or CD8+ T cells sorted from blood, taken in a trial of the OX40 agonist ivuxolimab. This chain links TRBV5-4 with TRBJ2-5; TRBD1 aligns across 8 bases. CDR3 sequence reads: CASSSTGVPGETQYF. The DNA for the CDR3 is TGTGCCAGCAGCTCGACAGGGGTACCCGGAGAGACCCAGTACTTC. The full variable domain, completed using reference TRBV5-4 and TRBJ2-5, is ETGVTQSPTHLIKTRGQQVTLRCSSQSGHNTVSWYQQALGQGPQFIFQYYREEENGRGNFPPRFSGLQFPNYSSELNVNALELDDSALYLCASSSTGVPGETQYFGPGTRLLVL.